This T cell receptor beta chain originates from a study of cytomegalovirus exposure and HLA in healthy donors (dated by TCRdb to the late 2010s). Regarding the complete study: In an earlier analysis of approximately 640 of the donors, around 290 Gb of sequence data and just under 120 million unique TCR beta sequences from roughly 190 million T cells were reported. An early release covering about 600 HLA-typed donors comprised about 290 gigabases of sequencing data and tens of millions of unique TCR sequences. Among the roughly 380 genotyped donors, approximately 76% belonged to the genetic ancestry cluster associated with self-reported Caucasian donors. The study aimed to test whether signatures of past pathogen exposure could be identified by cataloging public T cell receptors. The T cell repertoires of 666 subjects were profiled by immunosequencing and related to cytomegalovirus serostatus. Along with the roughly 670-subject first cohort, a separate validation cohort of some 130 different subjects was used. To predict cytomegalovirus infection status, the study brought together high-throughput TCR immunosequencing, statistical association of individual TCRs with disease status, and machine learning. A later analysis re-examined previously published TCR beta repertoires from more than 650 donors and added high-resolution HLA genotyping to investigate patterns of TCR occurrence. In the later analysis, no new phenotypic data were used to find candidate immune exposures; instead, reliance was placed on TCR beta sequences and their occurrence across donors. In an earlier analysis of roughly 580 of the donors, high-throughput TCR beta sequencing was used to judge whether each TCR beta V gene segment behaved as functional or pseudogenic. Donor age, sex, ethnicity and CMV serostatus were compiled together with the repertoire data. In a later genetic analysis, genome-wide SNP genotypes for about three fifths of the roughly 670 donors were used, and that subset was treated as a discovery cohort. All discovery cohort repertoires had been generated on a single sequencing platform. HLA typing covered class I and class II loci at four-digit resolution. The number of typed donors differed by locus: about 620-640 for A, B, C, DRB1 and DQB1; some 500 for DQA1; approximately 600 for DPA1; and about 450 for DPB1. About five DR-DQ haplotypes were treated as single units for association and clustering because of strong linkage in the cohort. Among about 370 genotyped donors of the cohort, an average of approximately 240,000 unique TCR beta nucleotide sequences was sequenced per donor, of which 15% to 20% were non-productive. Findings and caveats that apply to the study as a whole: A later genetic analysis associated a missense DCLRE1C variant with V-gene and J-gene trimming of TCR beta chains, and an independent cohort replicated the association. The classifier was reported to diagnose cytomegalovirus status with high specificity and sensitivity in both the original cohort and the validation cohort. Assigning TCR associations to individual alleles was difficult when HLA alleles, especially DR and DQ, strongly co-occurred. HLA typing was unavailable for some donors at each locus, so association tests used only the typed subset. A later analysis found that TCR association rates varied across HLA loci, with DRB1 alleles showing the most associated TCRs and HLA-C alleles the fewest. For the cohort, immune exposure information was limited to CMV serostatus. Specific HLA alleles were associated with 15,000 to 20,000 TCR beta sequences at a false discovery rate of 0.05 in a later analysis. In the study, 150 to 200 TCR beta chains were listed as associated with cytomegalovirus. Correlated functional status among segregating V segments might reflect linkage disequilibrium, but an unknown experimental factor could not be ruled out. The cohort was sequenced for TCR beta chains only, and without alpha or paired-chain data the features that could be detected were limited. Because counts were too low, roughly 18 rarely observed V segments, including chromosome 9 orphons, were left out of the earlier analysis of 587 of the donors. Compared with equally common non-associated chains, HLA-associated TCR beta chains in a later analysis were more clonally expanded and had lower generation probabilities. Compared with the roughly 720-donor mean, donors in an Asian-associated ancestry cluster had fewer N-insertions in productive TCRs, according to a later genetic analysis. Some IMGT-functional V segments, including TRBV6-2 and TRBV6-3, could not be told apart with the 87-base-pair reads, so those segments were excluded. A few of the identified cytomegalovirus-associated TCR beta chains were confirmed in vitro to be specific for cytomegalovirus antigens. Across donors, most TCR sequences were observed very rarely, whereas some public TCRs were present in many individuals. The authors suggested that the approach could potentially be generalized to other disease states and immunological phenotypes. Sequencing depth was assumed to be roughly uniform across donors in the presence/absence analyses, though that assumption may not hold. Most CMV-associated TCR beta chains appeared to be HLA-restricted in a later analysis, and the HLA associations seemed to be driven largely by CMV exposure. The sequencing pipeline was judged likely to have produced a cluster of highly shared sequence variants as a technical artifact. A further reported finding was that TCR beta sequences accurately predicted the HLA-A and HLA-B alleles for most subjects in the first cohort. In an earlier analysis of several hundred of the donors, most TCR beta V segments were observed in productive rearrangements about 87% or about 30% of the time, broadly matching IMGT annotations. In a later analysis, several top co-occurrence clusters were reported to appear linked to parvovirus B19, influenza, CMV and Epstein-Barr virus.

This clone occurred a few times. Its antigen specificity is not known. Qualities for individual bases were not recorded, and no much larger clone is one base off. The cohort comprised approximately 700 healthy bone marrow donors. At the time of sampling, all cohort members were nominally healthy, though unrecorded immune exposures were likely present. The donor tested CMV seronegative, placing the donor among the 350 or so seronegative members of the cohort. A peripheral blood sample was provided by each donor, and peripheral blood mononuclear cells were used for TCR beta sequencing. The Qiagen DNeasy Blood Extraction Kit was used to extract genomic DNA from the blood cell samples. V is cut by 3 bases and J by 5 bases, and the space between the germline ends is 17 bases. The CDR3, cysteine through phenylalanine, is 16 amino acids long. The read is trimmed to its CDR3 DNA, 48 bases read in frame from base 1. The germline V gene encodes CDR1 KGHSH and CDR2 LQKENI.

Libraries were prepared through the immunoSEQ multiplex PCR assay. For the multiplex PCR, a mixture combining 60 forward primers for TCR Vbeta segments and 13 reverse primers for TCR Jbeta segments was used. The CDR3 region of rearranged TCR beta genes was amplified from genomic DNA with a multiplex PCR assay. The amplified TCR beta libraries were sequenced on the Illumina HiSeq System as 87-base-pair reads. In the source study's methods: Across the 600 to 700 repertoires, a later analysis counted some 81 million unique TCR beta chains, 9.5 million to 12 million of which were shared by at least two donors. Raw reads were error-corrected and collapsed into unique sequences with a nearest-neighbor algorithm that merged closely related sequences to remove PCR and sequencing errors. CDR3 sequences were aligned to IMGT reference sequences to assign V, D and J gene segments. Each retained sequence needed at least a six-nucleotide match to both a V gene segment and a J gene segment. A rearrangement counted as productive if the CDR3 had no stop codons and remained in frame with V and J, and every other rearrangement counted as non-productive. Following IMGT convention, CDR3 was defined as the stretch from the second conserved V-encoded cysteine to the conserved J-encoded phenylalanine. The earlier analysis of about 560 of the donors excluded any sequence lacking an unambiguous match to a single V gene segment. In an earlier analysis of 587 of the donors, V segments were called functional above 56.7% productive rearrangements and were called segregating when the between-donor standard deviation exceeded 5%. A statistical classification framework was built to diagnose cytomegalovirus status from the catalog of TCR beta chain sequences. In a later analysis, TCR nucleotide sequences were compared against IMGT/GENE-DB human TR gene sequences so that V and J genes could be assigned. The TCRdist pipeline was used in a later analysis to assign CDR3 sequences and most-parsimonious VDJ recombination scenarios. A later analysis defined each TCR beta chain by its CDR3 amino acid sequence plus V-gene family, and excluded reads lacking a unique V-gene family. To address suspected cross-contamination and a sequencing artifact, a later analysis removed several hundred highly shared, low-generation-probability nucleotide sequences. In a later analysis, a clonal expansion index was calculated for each public chain from normalized within-repertoire ranks of inferred template counts. Generation probabilities in a later analysis came from a VDJ recombination model fitted to out-of-frame rearrangements, and those results were checked against IGoR. In a later analysis, TCR-TCR, TCR-HLA and TCR-CMV co-occurrence was scored with hypergeometric tests, and a repertoire-size bias correction was applied to TCR pairs. False discovery rates were estimated in a later analysis by permuting HLA or CMV assignments 20 times. In a later analysis, co-occurring TCRs were grouped using DBSCAN, with TCRdist sequence similarity added in when clustering inside HLA-allele-positive subsets. Repertoires with fewer than 30,000 or more than 120,000 public chains were left out of co-occurrence clustering, as were a handful of repertoires with anomalous nucleotide sharing. TCRdb took over this immuneACCESS table, retaining in-frame rearrangements with V and J assigned. Such tables are incomplete; in checked studies, under half of the missing clones stem from an unresolved V gene, and the remainder is unexplained. The V and J calls and clone size were taken over from that table, and D and trimming were inferred from the DNA. For this sample there are some 150,000 clones; more than 75% appear just once. The ten largest account for about 2.4% of the sample.

The chain was built from TRBV18 and TRBJ2-1; the best D guess is TRBD1, with 6 bases matching. The sequenced material came from PBMCs. The TCR originated in a woman between 18 and 30 years old in good health and CMV-seronegative. The base sequence is TGTGCCAGCTCACCCCCAATAACAGGGATCAACAATGAGCAGTTCTTC. Its translation is CASSPPITGINNEQFF.